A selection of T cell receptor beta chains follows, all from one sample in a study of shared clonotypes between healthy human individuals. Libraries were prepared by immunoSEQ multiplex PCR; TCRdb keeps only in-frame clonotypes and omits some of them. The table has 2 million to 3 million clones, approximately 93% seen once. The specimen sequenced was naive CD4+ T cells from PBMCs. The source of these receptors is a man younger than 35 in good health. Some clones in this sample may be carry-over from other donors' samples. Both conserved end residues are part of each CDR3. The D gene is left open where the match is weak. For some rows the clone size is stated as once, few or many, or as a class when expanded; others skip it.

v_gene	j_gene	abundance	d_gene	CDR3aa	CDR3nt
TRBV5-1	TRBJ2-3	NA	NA	CASSLGTAGDTQYF	TGCGCCAGCAGCTTGGGGACAGCCGGGGATACGCAGTATTTT
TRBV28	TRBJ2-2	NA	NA	CASRAPGRNTGELFF	TGTGCCAGCAGGGCGCCGGGCAGAAACACCGGGGAGCTGTTTTTT
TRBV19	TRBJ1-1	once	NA	CASTNSRGVAFF	TGTGCCAGTACGAACAGCCGGGGGGTAGCTTTCTTT
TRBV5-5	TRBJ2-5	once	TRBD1	CASSLGRAGGSGETQYF	TGTGCCAGCAGCTTGGGTCGGGCAGGGGGCTCAGGGGAGACCCAGTACTTC
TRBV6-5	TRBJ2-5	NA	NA	CASSSRSGSRWGTQYF	TGTGCCAGCAGTTCTAGGTCGGGGTCCCGGTGGGGGACCCAGTACTTC
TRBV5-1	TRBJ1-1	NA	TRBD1	CASSLLGQGAIGTEAFF	TGCGCCAGCAGCTTGTTGGGACAGGGGGCAATCGGGACTGAAGCTTTCTTT
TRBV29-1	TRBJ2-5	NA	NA	CSAQQVLQETQYF	TGCAGCGCTCAACAGGTACTCCAAGAGACCCAGTACTTC
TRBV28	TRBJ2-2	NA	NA	CASSTRPGIGSGELFF	TGTGCCAGCAGTACCAGGCCAGGAATCGGTTCCGGGGAGCTGTTTTTT
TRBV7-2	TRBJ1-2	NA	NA	CASSPLAGRYTF	TGTGCCAGCAGCCCTCTCGCGGGGCGCTACACCTTC
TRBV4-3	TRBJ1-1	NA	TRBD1	CASSPGDRVPTEAFF	TGCGCCAGCAGCCCAGGGGACAGGGTTCCCACTGAAGCTTTCTTT
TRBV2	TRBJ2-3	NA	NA	CASSVAGSTDTQYF	TGTGCCAGCAGTGTCGCGGGCAGTACAGATACGCAGTATTTT
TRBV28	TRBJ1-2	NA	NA	CASVDETANYGYTF	TGTGCCAGCGTCGACGAGACGGCTAACTATGGCTACACCTTC
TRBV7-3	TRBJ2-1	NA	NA	CASSPFAGAFYNEQFF	TGTGCCAGCAGCCCATTCGCAGGGGCGTTTTACAATGAGCAGTTCTTC
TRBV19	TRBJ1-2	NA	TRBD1	CASNPTGPLGYGYTF	TGTGCCAGTAATCCGACAGGGCCCTTAGGGTATGGCTACACCTTC
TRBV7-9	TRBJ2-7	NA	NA	CASSFRVSYEQYF	TGTGCCAGCAGCTTCAGGGTCTCCTACGAGCAGTACTTC
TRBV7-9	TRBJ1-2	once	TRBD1	CASSPNTDRGLGYTF	TGTGCCAGCAGCCCAAATACAGACAGGGGGCTTGGCTACACCTTC
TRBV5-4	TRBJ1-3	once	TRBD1	CASSLGPGQGISGNTIYF	TGTGCCAGCAGCTTGGGGCCGGGACAGGGTATCTCTGGAAACACCATATATTTT
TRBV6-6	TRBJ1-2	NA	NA	CASSSLTANYGYTF	TGTGCCAGCAGCTCCCTGACGGCCAACTATGGCTACACCTTC
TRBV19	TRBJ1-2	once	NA	CASSEDPLKDYGYTF	TGTGCCAGTAGTGAGGATCCACTAAAGGACTATGGCTACACCTTC
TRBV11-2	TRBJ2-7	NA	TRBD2	CASSLNSILAGVYEQYF	TGTGCCAGCAGCTTAAACAGTATTCTAGCGGGAGTTTACGAGCAGTACTTC
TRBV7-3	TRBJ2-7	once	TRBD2	CASSLGTSGRGFEQYF	TGTGCCAGCAGCTTGGGTACTAGCGGGAGGGGGTTCGAGCAGTACTTC
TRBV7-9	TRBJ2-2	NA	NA	CASSSAGVFIGELFF	TGTGCCAGCAGCAGTGCAGGGGTTTTCATCGGGGAGCTGTTTTTT
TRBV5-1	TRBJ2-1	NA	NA	CASSLEDYSYNEQFF	TGCGCCAGCAGCTTGGAGGATTACTCCTACAATGAGCAGTTCTTC
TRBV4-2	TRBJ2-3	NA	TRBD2	CASSQALASGSGSAGDTQYF	TGTGCCAGCAGCCAAGCACTGGCTAGCGGGAGTGGCTCGGCGGGAGATACGCAGTATTTT
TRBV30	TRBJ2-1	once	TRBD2	CAWSVRLAGVNEQFF	TGTGCCTGGAGTGTACGGTTAGCGGGAGTTAATGAGCAGTTCTTC
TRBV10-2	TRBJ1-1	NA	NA	CASRGQLNTEAFF	TGCGCCAGCAGGGGACAACTGAACACTGAAGCTTTCTTT
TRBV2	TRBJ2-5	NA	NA	CASSEGTGPETQYF	TGTGCCAGCAGTGAGGGAACGGGGCCGGAGACCCAGTACTTC
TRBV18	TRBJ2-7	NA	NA	CASSPPAGAPYEQYF	TGTGCCAGCTCACCACCGGCAGGGGCCCCGTACGAGCAGTACTTC
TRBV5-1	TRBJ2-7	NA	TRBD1	CASSSDRGRRSYEQYF	TGCGCCAGCAGCTCGGACAGGGGGCGACGGTCCTACGAGCAGTACTTC
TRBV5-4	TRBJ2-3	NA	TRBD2	CASSLRIAGGGDTQYF	TGTGCCAGCAGCCTCCGAATAGCGGGAGGGGGAGATACGCAGTATTTT
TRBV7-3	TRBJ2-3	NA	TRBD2	CASSSGGRVTDTQYF	TGTGCCAGCAGCTCCGGAGGGAGGGTCACAGATACGCAGTATTTT
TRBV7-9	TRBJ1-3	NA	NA	CASSLSIGTSGNTIYF	TGTGCCAGCAGCTTATCAATCGGAACTTCTGGAAACACCATATATTTT
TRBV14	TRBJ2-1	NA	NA	CASSPPLRGGWYNEQFF	TGTGCCAGCAGCCCCCCCCTTAGGGGTGGGTGGTACAATGAGCAGTTCTTC
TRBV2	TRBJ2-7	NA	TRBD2	CASGKGLAGYEQYF	TGTGCCAGCGGAAAGGGCCTAGCGGGATACGAGCAGTACTTC
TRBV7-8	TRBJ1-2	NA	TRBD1	CASSSPQTGVYGYTF	TGTGCCAGCAGCTCGCCCCAAACAGGGGTATATGGCTACACCTTC
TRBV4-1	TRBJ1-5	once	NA	CASSLGSGDQPQHF	TGCGCCAGCAGCCTAGGTAGCGGCGATCAGCCCCAGCATTTT
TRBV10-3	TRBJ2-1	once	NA	CAISESRMRRLDNEQFF	TGTGCCATCAGTGAGTCAAGGATGCGCCGTCTCGACAATGAGCAGTTCTTC
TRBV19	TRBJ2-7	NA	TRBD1	CASSIRGTASYEQYF	TGTGCCAGTAGTATCAGGGGGACAGCTTCCTACGAGCAGTACTTC
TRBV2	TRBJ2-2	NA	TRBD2	CASKTSAGNGELFF	TGTGCCAGCAAGACTAGCGCGGGTAACGGGGAGCTGTTTTTT
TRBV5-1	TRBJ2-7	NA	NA	CASSLVGPNYEQYF	TGCGCCAGCAGCTTGGTGGGTCCCAACTACGAGCAGTACTTC
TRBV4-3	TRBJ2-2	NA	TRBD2	CASSQAWRLAGTGELFF	TGCGCCAGCAGCCAAGCCTGGAGACTAGCCGGCACCGGGGAGCTGTTTTTT
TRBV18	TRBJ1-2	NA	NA	CASSLDGRSAGYTF	TGTGCCAGCTCACTAGACGGAAGATCGGCTGGCTACACCTTC
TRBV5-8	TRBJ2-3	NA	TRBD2	CASSPGDYPDTQYF	TGTGCCAGCAGCCCCGGGGACTACCCTGATACGCAGTATTTT
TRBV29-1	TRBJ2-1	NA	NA	CSTSYNEQFF	TGCAGTACAAGCTACAATGAGCAGTTCTTC
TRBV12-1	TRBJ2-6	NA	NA	CASSPRDRTARRRSGANVLTF	TGTGCCAGCAGCCCACGGGACAGGACGGCCCGGAGAAGGTCTGGGGCCAACGTCCTGACTTTC
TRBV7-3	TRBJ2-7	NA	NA	CASSLSKLPYEQYF	TGTGCCAGCAGCTTAAGTAAACTGCCCTACGAGCAGTACTTC
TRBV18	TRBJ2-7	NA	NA	CASSPIQAYEQYF	TGTGCCAGCTCACCAATACAGGCCTACGAGCAGTACTTC
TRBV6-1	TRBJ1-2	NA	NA	CASSDRPGGYTF	TGTGCCAGCAGTGATCGGCCGGGTGGCTACACCTTC
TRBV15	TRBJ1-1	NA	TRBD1	CATSRGTVKAEAFF	TGTGCCACCAGCAGGGGGACAGTGAAGGCTGAAGCTTTCTTT
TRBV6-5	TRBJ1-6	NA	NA	CASRRGRGNSPLHF	TGTGCCAGCAGGCGGGGGCGCGGTAATTCACCCCTCCACTTT
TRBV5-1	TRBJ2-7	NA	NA	CASSLGAQYEQYF	TGCGCCAGCAGCTTGGGGGCCCAATACGAGCAGTACTTC
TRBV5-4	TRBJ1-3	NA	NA	CASSLDIKAGNTIYF	TGTGCCAGCAGCTTGGATATCAAGGCTGGAAACACCATATATTTT
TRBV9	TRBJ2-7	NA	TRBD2	CASSVESGRAYEQYF	TGTGCCAGCAGCGTAGAGAGCGGGAGGGCGTACGAGCAGTACTTC
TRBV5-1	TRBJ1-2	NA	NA	CASSLQAANYGYTF	TGCGCCAGCAGCCTTCAGGCAGCTAACTATGGCTACACCTTC
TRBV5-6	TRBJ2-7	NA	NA	CASSLGGSSYEQYF	TGTGCCAGCAGCTTAGGAGGAAGCTCCTACGAGCAGTACTTC
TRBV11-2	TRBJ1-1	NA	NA	CASSQDWNTEAFF	TGCGCCAGCAGCCAAGACTGGAACACTGAAGCTTTCTTT
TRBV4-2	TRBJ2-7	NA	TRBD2	CASSIAGEVYEQYF	TGTGCCAGCAGCATAGCGGGAGAAGTCTACGAGCAGTACTTC
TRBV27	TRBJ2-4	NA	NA	CASSLLSGGENIQYF	TGTGCCAGCAGTTTATTGTCCGGAGGGGAAAACATTCAGTACTTC
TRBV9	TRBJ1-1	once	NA	CASSPEKGSEAFF	TGTGCCAGCAGCCCCGAAAAAGGGTCTGAAGCTTTCTTT